Described below is a single T cell receptor (beta chain) sequence and its context. This sample is drawn from a study of blood T cell repertoires in COVID-19. Overall study: Some COVID-19 samples were acute and others convalescent; all came from the United States, Italy and Spain.

Some clones are missing from TCRdb's copy, which holds only in-frame ones; the method was immunoSEQ multiplex PCR. There are some 190,000 clones in the sample; around 84% occur only once, and about 20% lies in the top ten. The germline V gene encodes CDR1 SGHVS and CDR2 FNYEAQ. V gave up 2 bases and J gave up 1 base; unmatched junction bases: 15. The CDR3 has 20 residues. Sequences were obtained from peripheral blood. This sequence originates from a human donor in a cohort sampled during active COVID-19. The chain recombines TRBV7-6 with TRBJ2-3; 10 bases are shared with TRBD2. This chain's CDR3 is CASSLSPSGRNRGRTDTQYF. The CDR3 DNA is TGTGCCAGCAGCTTATCCCCTAGCGGGAGAAATAGGGGTCGCACAGATACGCAGTATTTT.